This entry lists 22 T cell receptor beta chains sequenced from one sample in a study of blood T cells in healthy people across ages. PCR was performed a second time for about 6 to 11 cycles using a sample-barcoded 5' primer and a J-beta primer mix. MiXCR was run by TCRdb on the 5' RACE reads, yielding one entry per CDR3 protein. The table lists 1,500,000 or so distinct CDR3 sequences, approximately 43% of them singletons, with 4% in the top ten. Sequencing input: blood. The origin of the receptors is a woman between 18 and 29 years old in good health.

The DNA of the CDR3 is TGTGCCAGCAGCTCCCCAGCGGAGGGCTACAATGAGCAGTTCTTC. Translating it yields CASSSPAEGYNEQFF. The rearrangement joins TRBV11-2 to TRBJ2-1; maybe TRBD2 (6 bases). The CDR3 totals 15 residues. The V and J ends lost 4 bases and 3 bases respectively, with 13 bases between them. Looked up from germline, CDR1 is SGHAT and CDR2 is FQNNGV.

In its sample, this clonotype was seen a few times. The V call is TRBV29-1, the J call TRBJ1-1; perhaps TRBD1 as D (5 bases). The length of the CDR3 is 10 residues. Per the germline V gene, CDR1 is SQVTM and CDR2 is ANQGSEA. V was clipped by 6 bases and J by 7 bases, with 9 bases between them. This CDR3 is CSVGLIEAFF. CDR3 in DNA: TGCAGCGTGGGACTGATTGAAGCTTTCTTT.

This chain's CDR3 is CASSYSRGRTYEQYF. CDR3 nucleotide sequence: TGTGCCAGCAGTTACTCGCGGGGGAGAACCTACGAGCAGTACTTC. The chain employs TRBV6-6 and TRBJ2-7; 7 positions agree with TRBD2. This CDR3 region has 15 residues. Germline assignment: CDR1 MNHNY and CDR2 SVGAGI (reference sequence). After removal of 0 bases from V and 2 bases from J, the junction contained 4 bases not matched to a gene.

This clonotype was picked up a small number of times. J is TRBJ1-1 and V is TRBV20-1, with 7 bases matching TRBD1. The length of the CDR3 is 19 residues. With 3 bases clipped from V and 1 base from J, the junction kept 20 bases outside the gene matches. The germline V gene has CDR1 DFQATT and CDR2 SNEGSKA (reference sequence). The DNA for the CDR3 is TGCAGTGCTAGTCCCGACAGGGTGGGGTTGTTTTGGGCGAACACTGAAGCTTTCTTT. Its translation is CSASPDRVGLFWANTEAFF.

There are many counts of this clonotype. A read error may produce the germline difference seen at one junction end. V gene TRBV7-9 combines with J gene TRBJ2-5; D ambiguous. This CDR3 has 12 residues. The V gene's germline CDR1 is SEHNR and CDR2 FQNEAQ (reference sequence). The CDR3 DNA follows: TGTGCTAGCAGTTCGGTGGGGGAGACCCAGTACTTC. It is translated as CASSSVGETQYF.

On this clonotype itself: This may arise from a read error, as a much more abundant clone is one base away. This rearrangement joins TRBV7-9 to TRBJ1-1; possibly TRBD1 for D (6 bases). The germline CDR1 and CDR2 sequences are SEHNR and FQNEAQ (reference sequence). The length of the CDR3 is 12 residues. CDR3 sequence: CSSSLDSTEAFF. The CDR3 DNA follows: TGTTCCAGCAGCCTGGACAGCACTGAAGCTTTCTTT.

The CDR3 DNA reads TGTGCCAGCAGCTTAGATTTGGGTCAGCCCCAGCATTTT. It translates to CASSLDLGQPQHF. The V and J genes are TRBV11-2 and TRBJ1-5; D gene unclear. The CDR3 runs 13 residues. Between the trimmed V and J ends, which lost 0 bases and 6 bases, there was a span of 6 bases. The germline V gene encodes CDR1 SGHAT and CDR2 FQNNGV.

This chain joins TRBV6-5 and TRBJ2-7, with D possibly TRBD2 on 5 matching bases. CDR3 size: 16 residues. V was pared by 8 bases and J by 6 bases, with 26 bases between. Germline CDR1 and CDR2: MNHEY and SVGAGI. CDR3 bases: TGTGCCAGCTCTCTCAGCCCCCCCAGAGGGTATGTCGAGCAGTACTTC. Protein sequence: CASSLSPPRGYVEQYF.

As to this clonotype: This sequence may be a read error, since a much larger clone differs from it by one base. The chain's CDR3 is CASSKTSGSVGTQYF. In nucleotides, the CDR3 is TGTGCCAGCAGCAAGACTAGCGGGAGTGTAGGGACCCAGTACTTC. The rearrangement links TRBV4-2 to TRBJ2-5; 12 nucleotides agree with TRBD2. The CDR3 spans 15 residues. From germline, CDR1 is LGHNA and CDR2 YNFKEQ. Germline trimming cut 5 bases from V and 7 bases from J; bases unmatched to any gene: 8.

CDR3 coding DNA: TGTGCCAGCATCCGGACCCCTCAGGGTCCAGATACGCAGTATTTT. It codes for CASIRTPQGPDTQYF. The chain is built from TRBV6-1 and TRBJ2-3; D is possibly TRBD1 (5 bases). The CDR3 runs to 15 residues. Germline assignment: CDR1 MNHNS and CDR2 SASEGT. V lost 7 bases, J lost 4 bases, and 18 bases lay in between.

The chain carries TRBV10-3 and TRBJ2-3; D gene unclear. The germline V gene encodes CDR1 ENHRY and CDR2 SYGVKD. This CDR3 comprises 12 residues. V gave up 8 bases and J gave up 4 bases, with 10 bases separating them. The CDR3 DNA is TGTGCCATCGCCCTCGATTCAGATACGCAGTATTTT. Residues: CAIALDSDTQYF.

This clonotype turned up a few times. The V and J genes are TRBV6-6 and TRBJ2-3; D remains ambiguous. Trimming took 6 bases from V and 7 from J, leaving 8 bases between them. The CDR3 loop spans 11 amino acids. Germline CDR1 MNHNY, CDR2 SVGAGI (reference sequence). The CDR3 loop reads CASSPGYTQYF. In nucleotides, the CDR3 is TGTGCCAGCAGCCCTGGGTATACGCAGTATTTT.

The CDR3 nucleotides read TGTGCCAGCACCCCGACAGGGACAATCTATGGCTACACCTTC. It translates to CASTPTGTIYGYTF. The chain employs TRBV12-3 or TRBV12-4 and TRBJ1-2, with TRBD1 identical over 7 bases. V shed 7 bases, J shed 4 bases, and the junction held 9 bases outside the gene matches. This CDR3 region has 14 residues.

As regards this clonotype: The junction does not match germline at one end; this may be a read error. V is TRBV5-1 and J is TRBJ2-3, with 9 bases fitting TRBD2. The CDR3 is 15 residues long. The germline V gene encodes CDR1 SGHRS and CDR2 YFSETQ. The CDR3 bases are TGCGCCAGCCGCCCGACTAGCGGAAGCACAGGTACGCAGTATTTT. Its translation: CASRPTSGSTGTQYF.

This clonotype was counted a few times. The V call is TRBV28, the J call TRBJ1-2; D is ambiguous. The CDR3 has 12 residues. Trimming left V 4 bases short and J 7 bases short, with 10 bases between. CDR1 and CDR2 from the germline V gene are MDHEN and SYDVKM. The CDR3 reads CASSSSAGGYTF. The CDR3 nucleotides read TGTGCCAGCAGTTCCTCGGCGGGTGGCTACACCTTC.

The rearrangement uses TRBV20-1 and TRBJ1-5; D gene uncertain. The length of the CDR3 is 14 residues. The V end was cut by 3 bases, the J end by 0 bases, with 9 bases between. The germline gives CDR1 DFQATT, CDR2 SNEGSKA (reference sequence). The CDR3 loop is CSARPNHSNQPQHF. CDR3 DNA sequence: TGCAGTGCTAGGCCCAACCATAGCAATCAGCCCCAGCATTTT.

This rearrangement joins TRBV6-2 or TRBV6-3 to TRBJ1-2, with TRBD1 as a possible D gene (5 bases). V was cut by 6 bases and J by 8 bases, with 13 bases left in between. CDR1 is MNHEY and CDR2 is SVGEGT in the germline V gene. There are 12 residues in the CDR3. CDR3 residues: CASSSGPMGYTF. The CDR3 nucleotides are TGTGCCAGCAGCTCGGGGCCTATGGGCTACACCTTC.

This clonotype is a singleton in its sample. The J gene is TRBJ2-1, the V gene TRBV12-3 or TRBV12-4; tentatively, D is TRBD1 or TRBD2 (7 bases each). The CDR3 has 15 amino acids. With 6 bases removed from V and 5 bases from J, the gap between germline ends came to 17 bases. This chain's CDR3 is CASRGGGQPDNEQFF. For the CDR3, the DNA is TGTGCCAGCAGGGGCGGGGGACAGCCCGACAATGAGCAGTTCTTC.

V is TRBV6-2 or TRBV6-3 and J is TRBJ1-1; D is unresolved. V was clipped by 6 bases and J by 11 bases, with 13 bases between them. The CDR3 covers 11 residues. Germline V gene sequence: CDR1 MNHEY, CDR2 SVGEGT. The CDR3 sequence: CASSDGRRAFF. The CDR3, as DNA: TGTGCCAGCAGCGACGGGCGGCGGGCTTTCTTT.

The rearrangement links TRBV15 to TRBJ2-1; perhaps TRBD2 as D (6 bases). Trimming removed 1 base at V and 4 bases at J, with 11 bases between. Germline V gene data show CDR1 as LNHNV and CDR2 as YYDKDF (reference sequence). The CDR3 extends over 15 amino acids. CDR3 sequence reads: CATSRGGSGYNEQFF. CDR3 coding DNA: TGTGCCACCAGCAGAGGCGGTAGCGGATACAATGAGCAGTTCTTC.

This chain links TRBV11-2 with TRBJ2-2; D is undetermined. In germline, CDR1 is SGHAT, CDR2 FQNNGV. The V and J ends lost 2 bases and 5 bases respectively, with 18 bases between them. This CDR3 is built from 17 residues. This chain's CDR3 is CASSLWPARIRTGELFF. Written as DNA, the CDR3 is TGTGCCAGCAGCTTATGGCCTGCCCGTATTAGAACCGGGGAGCTGTTTTTT. Using reference TRBV11-2 and TRBJ2-2 for the parts outside the CDR3, the full variable domain is EAGVAQSPRYKIIEKRQSVAFWCNPISGHATLYWYQQILGQGPKLLIQFQNNGVVDDSQLPKDRFSAERLKGVDSTLKIQPAKLEDSAVYLCASSLWPARIRTGELFFGEGSRLTVL.

The chain joins TRBV6-2 or TRBV6-3 to TRBJ1-1, with D hard to call. The CDR3 has 16 residues. The germline gives CDR1 MNHEY, CDR2 SVGEGT. V dropped 2 bases and J dropped 3 bases, with 16 bases sitting between them. The CDR3 spells CASSYGLPARDTEAFF. DNA for the CDR3: TGTGCCAGCAGTTACGGGTTGCCAGCCCGGGACACTGAAGCTTTCTTT.